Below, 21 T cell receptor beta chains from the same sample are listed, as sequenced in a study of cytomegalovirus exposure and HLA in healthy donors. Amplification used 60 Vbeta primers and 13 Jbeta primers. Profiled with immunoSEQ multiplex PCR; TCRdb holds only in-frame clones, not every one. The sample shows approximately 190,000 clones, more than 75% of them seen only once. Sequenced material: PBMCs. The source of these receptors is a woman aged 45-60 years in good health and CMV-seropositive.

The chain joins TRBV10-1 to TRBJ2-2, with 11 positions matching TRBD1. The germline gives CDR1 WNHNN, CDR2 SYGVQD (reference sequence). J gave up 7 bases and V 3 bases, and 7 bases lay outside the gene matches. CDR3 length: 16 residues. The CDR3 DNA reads TGCGCCAGCAGTGACCTGGGACAGGGGGTTTTCGGGGAGCTGTTTTTT. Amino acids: CASSDLGQGVFGELFF.

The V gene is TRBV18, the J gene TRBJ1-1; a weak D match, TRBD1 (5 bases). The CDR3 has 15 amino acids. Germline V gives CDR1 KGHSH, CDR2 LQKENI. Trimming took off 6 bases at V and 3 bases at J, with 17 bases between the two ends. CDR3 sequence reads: CASSDATGGYTEAFF. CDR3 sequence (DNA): TGTGCCAGCTCGGACGCGACCGGGGGGTACACTGAAGCTTTCTTT.

Here the CDR3 DNA reads TGTGCCAGCAGCCAAGTGGGGTACGGGAGGGATGCCGAGCAGTACTTC. Its protein is CASSQVGYGRDAEQYF. This sequence joins TRBV4-2 and TRBJ2-7; 8 positions match TRBD2. Germline CDR1 LGHNA, CDR2 YNFKEQ. V lost 1 base, J lost 6 bases, and 11 bases stayed unmatched. The CDR3 is 16 amino acids.

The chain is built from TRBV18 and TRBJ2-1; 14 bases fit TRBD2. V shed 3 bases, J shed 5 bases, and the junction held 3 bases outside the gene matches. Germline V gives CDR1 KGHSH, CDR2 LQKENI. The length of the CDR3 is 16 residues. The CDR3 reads CASSPRTSGGNNEQFF. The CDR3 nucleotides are TGTGCCAGCTCACCGAGGACTAGCGGGGGGAACAATGAGCAGTTCTTC.

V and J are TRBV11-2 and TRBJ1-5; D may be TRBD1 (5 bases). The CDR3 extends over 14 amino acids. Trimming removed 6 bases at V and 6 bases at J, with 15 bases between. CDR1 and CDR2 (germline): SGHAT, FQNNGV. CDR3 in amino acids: CASSFSGVGQPQHF. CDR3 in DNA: TGTGCCAGCAGTTTTTCGGGGGTAGGTCAGCCCCAGCATTTT.

The CDR3, as DNA: TGTGCCAGCAGCTTGGACAGGAGAAATTCACCCCTCCACTTT. Encoded protein: CASSLDRRNSPLHF. V and J are TRBV5-6 and TRBJ1-6, with D maybe TRBD1 (5 bases). Trimming stripped 0 bases from V and 7 bases from J, with 8 bases between. The CDR3 runs 14 residues. The V gene's germline CDR1 is SGHDT and CDR2 YYEEEE.

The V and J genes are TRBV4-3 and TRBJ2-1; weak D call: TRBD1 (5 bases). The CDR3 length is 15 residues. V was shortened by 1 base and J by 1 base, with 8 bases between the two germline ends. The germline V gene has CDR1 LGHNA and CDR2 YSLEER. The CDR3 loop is CASSQVGVSYNEQFF. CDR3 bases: TGCGCCAGCAGCCAAGTAGGGGTATCCTACAATGAGCAGTTCTTC.

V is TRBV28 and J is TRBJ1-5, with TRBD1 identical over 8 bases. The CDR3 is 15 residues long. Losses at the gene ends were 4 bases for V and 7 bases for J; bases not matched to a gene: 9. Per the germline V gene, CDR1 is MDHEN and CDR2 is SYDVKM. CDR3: CASSSNRGTKQPQHF. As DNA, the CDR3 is TGTGCCAGCAGTTCTAACAGGGGGACGAAACAGCCCCAGCATTTT.

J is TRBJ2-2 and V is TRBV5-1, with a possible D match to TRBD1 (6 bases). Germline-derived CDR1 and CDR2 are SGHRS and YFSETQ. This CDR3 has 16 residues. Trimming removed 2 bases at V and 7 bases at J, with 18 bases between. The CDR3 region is CASSLEPSGVFGELFF. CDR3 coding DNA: TGCGCCAGCAGCTTAGAGCCCTCAGGGGTTTTCGGGGAGCTGTTTTTT.

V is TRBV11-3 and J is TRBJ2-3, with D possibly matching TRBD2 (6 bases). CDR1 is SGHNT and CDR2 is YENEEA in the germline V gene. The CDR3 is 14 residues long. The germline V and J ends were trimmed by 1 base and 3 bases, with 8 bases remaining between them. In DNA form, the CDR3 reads TGTGCCAGCAGCTTAGCGGGAGTTACAGATACGCAGTATTTT. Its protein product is CASSLAGVTDTQYF. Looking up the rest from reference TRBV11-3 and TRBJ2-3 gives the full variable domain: EAGVVQSPRYKIIEKKQPVAFWCNPISGHNTLYWYLQNLGQGPELLIRYENEEAVDDSQLPKDRFSAERLKGVDSTLKIQPAELGDSAVYLCASSLAGVTDTQYFGPGTRLTVL.

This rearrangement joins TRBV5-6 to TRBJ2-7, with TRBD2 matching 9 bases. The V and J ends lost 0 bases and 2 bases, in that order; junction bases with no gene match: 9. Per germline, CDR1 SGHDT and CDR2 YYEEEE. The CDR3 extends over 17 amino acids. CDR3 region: CASSLGTSEATAYEQYF. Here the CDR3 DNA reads TGTGCCAGCAGCTTGGGGACTAGCGAGGCTACAGCCTACGAGCAGTACTTC. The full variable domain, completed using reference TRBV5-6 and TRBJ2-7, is DAGVTQSPTHLIKTRGQQVTLRCSPKSGHDTVSWYQQALGQGPQFIFQYYEEEERQRGNFPDRFSGHQFPNYSSELNVNALLLGDSALYLCASSLGTSEATAYEQYFGPGTRLTVT.

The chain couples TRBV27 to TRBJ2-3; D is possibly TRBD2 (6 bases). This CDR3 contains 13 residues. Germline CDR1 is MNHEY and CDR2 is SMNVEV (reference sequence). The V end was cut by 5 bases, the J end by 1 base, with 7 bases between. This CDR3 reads CASSRGGTDTQYF. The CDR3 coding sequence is TGTGCCAGCAGTCGCGGGGGCACAGATACGCAGTATTTT.

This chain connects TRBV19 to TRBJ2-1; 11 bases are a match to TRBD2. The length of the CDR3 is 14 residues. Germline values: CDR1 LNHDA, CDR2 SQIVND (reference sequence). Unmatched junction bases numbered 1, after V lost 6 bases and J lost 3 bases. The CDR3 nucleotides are TGTGCCAGTAGGGGGACTAGCGGCTACAATGAGCAGTTCTTC. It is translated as CASRGTSGYNEQFF. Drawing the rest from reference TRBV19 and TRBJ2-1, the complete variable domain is DGGITQSPKYLFRKEGQNVTLSCEQNLNHDAMYWYRQDPGQGLRLIYYSQIVNDFQKGDIAEGYSVSREKKESFPLTVTSAQKNPTAFYLCASRGTSGYNEQFFGPGTRLTVL.

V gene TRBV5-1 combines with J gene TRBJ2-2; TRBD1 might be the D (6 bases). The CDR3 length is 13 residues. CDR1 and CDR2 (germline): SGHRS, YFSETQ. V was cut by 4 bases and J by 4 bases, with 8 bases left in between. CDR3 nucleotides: TGCGCCAGCAGCCGGACAGCCACCGGGGAGCTGTTTTTT. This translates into CASSRTATGELFF.

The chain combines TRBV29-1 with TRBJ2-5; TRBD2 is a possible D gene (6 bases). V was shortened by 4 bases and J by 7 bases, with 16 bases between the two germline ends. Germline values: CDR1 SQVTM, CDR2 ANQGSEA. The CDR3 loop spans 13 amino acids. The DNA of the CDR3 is TGCAGCGTTGGACCGGGCGCGGAGGGGACCCAGTACTTC. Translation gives CSVGPGAEGTQYF.

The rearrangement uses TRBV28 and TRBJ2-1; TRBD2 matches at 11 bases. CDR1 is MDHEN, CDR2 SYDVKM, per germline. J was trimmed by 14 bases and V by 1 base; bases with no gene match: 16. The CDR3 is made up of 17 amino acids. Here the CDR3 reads CASSLSPTSGSMKMEFF. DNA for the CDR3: TGTGCCAGCAGTTTATCTCCCACTAGCGGGAGTATGAAGATGGAGTTCTTC.

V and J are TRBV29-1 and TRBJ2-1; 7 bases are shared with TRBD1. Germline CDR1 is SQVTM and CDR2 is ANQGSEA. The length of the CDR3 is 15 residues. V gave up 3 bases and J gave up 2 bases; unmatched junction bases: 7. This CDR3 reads CSVDKRQGAYNEQFF. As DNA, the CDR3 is TGCAGCGTTGATAAGAGGCAGGGGGCCTACAATGAGCAGTTCTTC.

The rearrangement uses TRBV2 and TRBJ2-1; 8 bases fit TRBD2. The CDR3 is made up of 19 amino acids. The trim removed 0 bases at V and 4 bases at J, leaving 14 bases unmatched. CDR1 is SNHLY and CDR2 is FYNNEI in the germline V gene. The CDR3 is CASSEAHEPGLVSYNEQFF. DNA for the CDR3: TGTGCCAGCAGTGAAGCGCATGAACCGGGACTAGTATCGTACAATGAGCAGTTCTTC.

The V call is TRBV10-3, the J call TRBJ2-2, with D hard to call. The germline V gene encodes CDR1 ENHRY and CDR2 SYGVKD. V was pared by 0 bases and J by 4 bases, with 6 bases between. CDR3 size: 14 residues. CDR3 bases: TGTGCCATCAGTGAGTCCACTATCACCGGGGAGCTGTTTTTT. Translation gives CAISESTITGELFF.

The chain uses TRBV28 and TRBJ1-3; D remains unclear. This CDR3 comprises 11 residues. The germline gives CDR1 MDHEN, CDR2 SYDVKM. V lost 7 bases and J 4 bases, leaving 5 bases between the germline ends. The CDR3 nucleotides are TGTGCCAGCATCGTAGGAAACACCATATATTTT. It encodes CASIVGNTIYF.

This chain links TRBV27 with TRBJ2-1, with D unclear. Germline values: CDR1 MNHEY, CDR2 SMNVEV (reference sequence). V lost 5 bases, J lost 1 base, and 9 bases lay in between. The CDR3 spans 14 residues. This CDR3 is CASSAPRSYNEQFF. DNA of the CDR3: TGTGCCAGCAGTGCGCCCCGGTCCTACAATGAGCAGTTCTTC.